One sample yielded the 18 T cell receptor beta chains listed below, sequenced in a study of vaccination effects on CD4 cells after COVID-19. Following culture for around 10 days, CD4+ T cells were isolated. Either the BNT162b2 or mRNA-1273 vaccine was given to participants in two doses. This table comes from immunoSEQ multiplex PCR, and its TCRdb copy is limited to in-frame clones, with some not included. The sample lists approximately 74,000 clones; around 67% were seen once. The antigens for these receptors are not known. Sequenced here: CD4+ T cells from PBMCs cultured without peptide, sampled after COVID-19 vaccination. The receptors were sampled from a human donor who received a COVID-19 vaccine.

This CDR3 is CASSTQGGQPQHF. Here the CDR3 DNA reads TGTGCCAGTAGTACCCAGGGGGGTCAGCCCCAGCATTTT. The rearrangement joins TRBV19 to TRBJ1-5, with 7 bases lining up with TRBD1. Germline V gives CDR1 LNHDA, CDR2 SQIVND (reference sequence). The ends lost 4 bases at V and 6 bases at J; junction bases unmatched: 3. The CDR3 has 13 amino acids.

A few counts support this clone. Other DNA sequences in this specimen translate into the identical CDR3. The V and J genes are TRBV7-6 and TRBJ2-3; 9 bases are a match to TRBD2. This CDR3 contains 15 residues. Germline V gene sequence: CDR1 SGHVS, CDR2 FNYEAQ. V trimming: 3 bases; J trimming: 1 base; junction bases outside the gene matches: 2. This CDR3 reads CASSLAGGRTDTQYF. As DNA, the CDR3 is TGTGCCAGCAGCTTGGCGGGGGGGCGCACAGATACGCAGTATTTT.

The V call is TRBV5-8, the J call TRBJ1-2; 8 bases align to TRBD1. This CDR3 has 14 amino acids. The V gene end was trimmed by 5 bases and the J gene end by 4 bases; junction bases not matched to a gene: 7. Germline V gene sequence: CDR1 SGHTS, CDR2 YDEGEE. The CDR3 region is CASSWDRPIYGYTF. The CDR3 DNA is TGTGCCAGCAGTTGGGACAGGCCCATCTATGGCTACACCTTC.

CDR3 protein: CASSRDRGYEQYV. The CDR3 DNA follows: TGTGCCAGCAGTCGGGACAGGGGCTACGAGCAGTACGTC. This chain links TRBV28 with TRBJ2-7; 10 nucleotides match TRBD1. CDR1 is MDHEN, CDR2 SYDVKM, per germline. This CDR3 has 13 residues. After removal of 5 bases from V and 3 bases from J, the junction contained 1 base not matched to a gene.

This chain joins TRBV29-1 and TRBJ2-5, with D unresolved. This CDR3 has 12 amino acids. In germline, CDR1 is SQVTM, CDR2 ANQGSEA. V lost 0 bases, J lost 2 bases, and 4 bases lay in between. The CDR3 loop is CSVEEGQETQYF. CDR3 DNA sequence: TGCAGCGTTGAAGAGGGTCAAGAGACCCAGTACTTC.

This clone was counted a few times. This chain joins TRBV12-5 and TRBJ1-5; 7 bases fit TRBD1. Germline V CDR1 and CDR2: LGHNT, FRNRAP. There are 17 residues in the CDR3. The J segment lost 0 bases and the V segment lost 0 bases, leaving 5 bases of the junction unmatched. In nucleotides, the CDR3 is TGTGCTAGTGGTTTGGTACTGGGGACAGTTAGCAATCAGCCCCAGCATTTT. This gives the protein CASGLVLGTVSNQPQHF.

The chain employs TRBV5-1 and TRBJ1-1; D perhaps matches TRBD1 (6 bases). CDR3 length: 14 amino acids. The V and J ends lost 6 bases and 0 bases respectively, with 12 bases between them. Germline CDR1 is SGHRS and CDR2 is YFSETQ. The chain's CDR3 is CASKLQGLNTEAFF. CDR3 bases: TGCGCCAGCAAGTTGCAGGGGTTGAACACTGAAGCTTTCTTT.

This clone was detected a few times. This chain connects TRBV10-3 to TRBJ1-1; TRBD1 agrees at 8 bases. Germline loops: CDR1 ENHRY, CDR2 SYGVKD. This CDR3 has 15 residues. V gave up 4 bases and J gave up 0 bases; unmatched junction bases: 4. The CDR3 sequence: CAISGAGGLNTEAFF. CDR3 DNA: TGTGCCATCAGTGGGGCAGGGGGCTTGAACACTGAAGCTTTCTTT.

This chain joins TRBV2 and TRBJ1-5; tentative D call: TRBD1 (5 bases). The CDR3 is 14 residues long. The V end lost 8 bases, the J end lost 2 bases, and 13 bases lay between the germline ends. The V gene's germline CDR1 is SNHLY and CDR2 FYNNEI. CDR3 in amino acids: CASGGTYGNQPQHF. DNA of the CDR3: TGTGCCAGCGGAGGGACGTACGGCAATCAGCCCCAGCATTTT.

This chain links TRBV7-2 with TRBJ2-1, with 9 bases fitting TRBD2. Germline loops: CDR1 SGHTA, CDR2 FQGNSA. CDR3 size: 21 residues. The V segment lost 0 bases and the J segment 5 bases; nucleotides outside the gene matches: 20. The CDR3 nucleotides read TGTGCCAGCAGCTTAGCAGGTTGGGGCTTCTGGGCTAGCGGGGAGAACAATGAGCAGTTCTTC. As protein: CASSLAGWGFWASGENNEQFF.

The chain links TRBV7-4 to TRBJ2-7, with unresolved D. In germline, CDR1 is SGHVT, CDR2 SQSDAQ. V was pared by 4 bases and J by 1 base, with 14 bases between. The CDR3 is made up of 15 amino acids. The CDR3 DNA reads as TGTGCCAGCAGCTCAGCGAGGTTGGGGTCCTACGAGCAGTACGTC. Translated, it gives CASSSARLGSYEQYV.

The rearrangement joins TRBV7-3 to TRBJ1-6, with no clear D. There are 14 residues in the CDR3. The germline gives CDR1 SGHTA, CDR2 FQGTGA. V lost 2 bases to trimming and J lost 4 bases, with 6 bases between them. The CDR3 loop reads CASSLRAYNSPLHF. The CDR3 nucleotides read TGTGCCAGCAGCTTACGGGCTTATAATTCACCCCTCCACTTT.

V gene TRBV3-1 (or the pseudogene TRBV3-2) combines with J gene TRBJ2-7; the match to TRBD1 covers 9 bases. The germline V gene encodes CDR1 LGHDT and CDR2 YNNKEL (reference sequence). There are 17 residues in the CDR3. Trimming cost V 0 bases and J 6 bases; bases outside gene matches: 12. As DNA, the CDR3 is TGTGCCAGCAGCCAAGAGCCCCGGGACAGGGCCCTTCTCGAGCAGTACGTC. Translated: CASSQEPRDRALLEQYV.

The sample holds one count of this clone. CDR3 coding DNA: TGTGCCACCAGTGACCCCGGACGGGGCACCGGGGAGCTGTTTTTT. It yields the protein CATSDPGRGTGELFF. This sequence joins TRBV24-1 and TRBJ2-2; D possibly corresponds to TRBD2 (5 bases). The V and J ends lost 4 bases and 4 bases respectively, with 12 bases between them. There are 15 residues in the CDR3. Per germline, CDR1 KGHDR and CDR2 SFDVKD.

The V call is TRBV19, the J call TRBJ2-5; D gene ambiguous. V lost 5 bases to trimming and J lost 10 bases, with 17 bases between them. From germline, CDR1 is LNHDA and CDR2 SQIVND (reference sequence). The CDR3 totals 13 residues. CDR3 bases: TGTGCCAGTAGTCCCTCCGCGGACGGCTACCAGTACTTC. Amino acid sequence: CASSPSADGYQYF.

The V and J genes are TRBV15 and TRBJ2-7; either TRBD1 or TRBD2 may fit D (5 bases each). CDR3 length: 12 amino acids. Trimming stripped 4 bases from V and 6 bases from J, with 10 bases between. Germline CDR1 and CDR2: LNHNV and YYDKDF (reference sequence). The CDR3 region has the DNA TGTGCCACCAGCACCAAGGGGACCGAGCAGTACGTC. Encoded protein: CATSTKGTEQYV.

The chain carries TRBV5-4 and TRBJ2-3, with a weak D call TRBD2 (5 bases). The V gene lost 4 bases and the J gene lost 1 base, with 10 bases spanning the gap. This CDR3 has 14 residues. Germline V gene lookup returns CDR1 SGHNT and CDR2 YYREEE (reference sequence). This CDR3 is CASSDAGGTDTQYF. The CDR3 DNA follows: TGTGCCAGCAGCGACGCCGGGGGCACAGATACGCAGTATTTT.

This clone was detected only once. The CDR3 DNA sequence: TGTGCCAGTAGTCTTGCCCCGACAGGGGGTTCAGGTACGCAGTATTTT. This codes for CASSLAPTGGSGTQYF. V gene TRBV19 combines with J gene TRBJ2-3; 9 bases are shared with TRBD1. CDR1 is LNHDA and CDR2 is SQIVND in the germline V gene (reference sequence). The CDR3 is made up of 16 amino acids. After removal of 5 bases from V and 8 bases from J, the junction contained 14 bases not matched to a gene.